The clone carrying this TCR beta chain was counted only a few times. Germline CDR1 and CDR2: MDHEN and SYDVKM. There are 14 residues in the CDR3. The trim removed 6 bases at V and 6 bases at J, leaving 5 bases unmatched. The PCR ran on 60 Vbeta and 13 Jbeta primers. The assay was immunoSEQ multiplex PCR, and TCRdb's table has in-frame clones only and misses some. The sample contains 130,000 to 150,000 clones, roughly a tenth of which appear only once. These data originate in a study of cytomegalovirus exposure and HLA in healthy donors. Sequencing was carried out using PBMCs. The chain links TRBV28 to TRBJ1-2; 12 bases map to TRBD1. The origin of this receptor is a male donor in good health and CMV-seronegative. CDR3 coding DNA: TGTGCCAGCAGGGCGGGACAGGGGGCACATGGCTACACCTTC. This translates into CASRAGQGAHGYTF.